A selection of T cell receptor beta chains follows, all from one sample in a study of shared clonotypes between healthy human individuals. Produced via immunoSEQ multiplex PCR; TCRdb's table is partial and in-frame only. The sample shows about 490,000 clones, over 60% of them seen only once. The sequencing input was PBMCs. These receptors were collected from a woman in her forties in good health. Some clones in this sample may be carry-over from other donors' samples. The CDR3 runs from the conserved cysteine through the conserved F or W. Clone size, where shown, is once, few, many, or a class for clones that have expanded.

clone size | CDR3 length | V gene | CDR3 protein
few | 14 | TRBV15 | CATSRDLSSTEAFF
NA | 16 | TRBV5-1 | CASSLPVREGDYEQYF
NA | 17 | TRBV5-1 | CASSLEGLAGITDTQYF
many | 16 | TRBV7-6 | CASSLADTAGNYEQYF
NA | 17 | TRBV27 | CASSLGGGRPTNYGYTF
NA | 17 | TRBV21-1 | CASSVQWIAGAYNEQFF
NA | 17 | TRBV9 | CASSFPGRLSGANVLTF
NA | 14 | TRBV10-2 | CASSDAGIGEKLFF
NA | 14 | TRBV27 | CASRSGGTNTEAFF
NA | 15 | TRBV6-6 | CASSSHSDRTDTQYF
few | 15 | TRBV7-9 | CASSLAGTGVHEQYF